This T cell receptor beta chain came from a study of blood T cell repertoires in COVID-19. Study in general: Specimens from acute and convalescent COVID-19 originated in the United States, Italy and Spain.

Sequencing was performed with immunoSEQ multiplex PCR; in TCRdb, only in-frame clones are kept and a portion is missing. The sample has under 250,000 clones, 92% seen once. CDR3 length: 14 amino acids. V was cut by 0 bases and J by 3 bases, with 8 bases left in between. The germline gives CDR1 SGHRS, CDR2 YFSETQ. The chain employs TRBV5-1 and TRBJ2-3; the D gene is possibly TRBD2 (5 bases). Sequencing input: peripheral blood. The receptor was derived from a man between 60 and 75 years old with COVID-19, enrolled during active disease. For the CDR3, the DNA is TGCGCCAGCAGCTTGGGTCCGGGAACAGATACGCAGTATTTT. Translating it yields CASSLGPGTDTQYF.